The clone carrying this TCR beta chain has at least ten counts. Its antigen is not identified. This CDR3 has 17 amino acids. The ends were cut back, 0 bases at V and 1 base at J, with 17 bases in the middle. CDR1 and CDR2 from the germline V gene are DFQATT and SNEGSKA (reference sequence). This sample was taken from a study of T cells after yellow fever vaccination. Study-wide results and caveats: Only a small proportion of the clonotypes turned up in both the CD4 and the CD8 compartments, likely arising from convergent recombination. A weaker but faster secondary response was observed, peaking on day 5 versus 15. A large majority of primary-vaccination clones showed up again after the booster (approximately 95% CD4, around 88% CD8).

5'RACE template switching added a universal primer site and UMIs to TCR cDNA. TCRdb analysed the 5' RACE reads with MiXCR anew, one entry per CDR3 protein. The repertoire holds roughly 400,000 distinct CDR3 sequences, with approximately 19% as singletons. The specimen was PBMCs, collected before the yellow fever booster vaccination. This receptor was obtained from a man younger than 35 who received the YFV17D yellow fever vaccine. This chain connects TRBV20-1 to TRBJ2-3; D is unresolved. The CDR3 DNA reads TGCAGTGCTAGAGACCCGGCGAGAGGCCCCGGCACAGATACGCAGTATTTT. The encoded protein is CSARDPARGPGTDTQYF.